These 32 T cell receptor beta chains were all obtained from the same sample, sequenced in a study of blood T cell repertoires in COVID-19. Libraries were prepared by immunoSEQ multiplex PCR; TCRdb keeps only in-frame clonotypes and omits some of them. The table includes roughly 130,000 clones, 70% to 80% detected once. Sequenced input: peripheral blood. These TCRs come from a woman in her seventies with COVID-19, enrolled during active disease.

In its sample, this clone was seen once. The chain has TRBV6-5 and TRBJ2-2; 10 bases are a match to TRBD1. The CDR3 is made up of 15 amino acids. V lost 5 bases and J lost 7; bases outside the gene matches: 7. The V gene's germline CDR1 is MNHEY and CDR2 SVGAGI. CDR3 DNA: TGTGCCAGCAGTCCGCGACAGGGGGCTGGCGGGGAGCTGTTTTTT. Amino acids: CASSPRQGAGGELFF.

The chain joins TRBV6-5 to TRBJ1-3, with 10 bases aligning to TRBD1. Germline CDR1 MNHEY, CDR2 SVGAGI. The CDR3 totals 15 residues. The V gene end was trimmed by 6 bases and the J gene end by 5 bases; junction bases not matched to a gene: 7. The CDR3 bases are TGTGCCAGCAGGGATGGACAGGGGGGAAGAAACACCATATATTTT. Its translation is CASRDGQGGRNTIYF.

The chain joins TRBV18 to TRBJ1-2, with a weak D call TRBD1 (5 bases). V was trimmed by 2 bases and J by 9 bases, leaving 10 bases between them. Germline V CDR1 and CDR2: KGHSH, LQKENI. CDR3 length: 12 amino acids. CDR3 loop: CASSPSQGSYTF. The CDR3 coding sequence is TGTGCCAGCTCACCATCGCAGGGAAGCTACACCTTC. Filled out from reference TRBV18 and TRBJ1-2, the complete variable domain reads NAGVMQNPRHLVRRRGQEARLRCSPMKGHSHVYWYRQLPEEGLKFMVYLQKENIIDESGMPKERFSAEFPKEGPSILRIQQVVRGDSAAYFCASSPSQGSYTFGSGTRLTVV.

This sequence joins TRBV6-5 and TRBJ1-4; 12 bases fit TRBD1. With V trimmed by 7 bases and J by 8 bases, 5 bases remained unmatched. From germline, CDR1 is MNHEY and CDR2 SVGAGI. The CDR3 covers 14 residues. This CDR3 reads CASKGGTGGEKLFF. CDR3 DNA sequence: TGTGCCAGCAAGGGAGGGACAGGGGGCGAAAAACTGTTTTTT.

The sample holds a few counts of this clone. The chain links TRBV4-1 to TRBJ1-1; D remains unclear. This CDR3 is built from 15 residues. Trimming left V 0 bases short and J 1 base short, with 9 bases between. The germline CDR1 and CDR2 sequences are MGHRA and YSYEKL. In nucleotides, the CDR3 is TGCGCCAGCAGCCAAGATGGCAACAGGAACACTGAAGCTTTCTTT. Amino acids: CASSQDGNRNTEAFF.

This clone has a single count. The rearrangement links TRBV5-4 to TRBJ2-2; TRBD1 matches at 9 bases. The CDR3 length is 15 residues. Germline V lookup: CDR1 SGHNT, CDR2 YYREEE (reference sequence). The ends lost 4 bases at V and 6 bases at J; junction bases unmatched: 7. The CDR3 DNA is TGTGCCAGCAGCACGTGGACAGGGGCGTCCGGGGAGCTGTTTTTT. Translation: CASSTWTGASGELFF.

This clone came up a few times. This chain connects TRBV5-1 to TRBJ1-4, with D tentatively TRBD1 (5 bases). The CDR3 spans 17 residues. Trimming left V 0 bases short and J 0 bases short, with 12 bases between. Germline assignment: CDR1 SGHRS and CDR2 YFSETQ. CDR3 in amino acids: CASSLGAGWTTNEKLFF. In nucleotides, the CDR3 is TGCGCCAGCAGCTTGGGGGCAGGGTGGACAACTAATGAAAAACTGTTTTTT. The complete variable domain, with remaining parts taken from reference TRBV5-1 and TRBJ1-4, reads KAGVTQTPRYLIKTRGQQVTLSCSPISGHRSVSWYQQTPGQGLQFLFEYFSETQRNKGNFPGRFSGRQFSNSRSEMNVSTLELGDSALYLCASSLGAGWTTNEKLFFGSGTQLSVL.

This sequence joins TRBV7-2 and TRBJ2-1, with TRBD2 as a possible D gene (5 bases). Germline-derived CDR1 and CDR2 are SGHTA and FQGNSA. V was pared by 8 bases and J by 10 bases, with 15 bases between. CDR3 size: 12 residues. The CDR3 DNA is TGTGCCAGCGGCCAAACAGCGGTAGAGCAGTTCTTC. It translates to CASGQTAVEQFF. The complete variable domain, with remaining parts taken from reference TRBV7-2 and TRBJ2-1, reads GAGVSQSPSNKVTEKGKDVELRCDPISGHTALYWYRQSLGQGLEFLIYFQGNSAPDKSGLPSDRFSAERTGGSVSTLTIQRTQQEDSAVYLCASGQTAVEQFFGPGTRLTVL.

V usage is TRBV18 and J usage is TRBJ1-2; 8 bases are a match to TRBD1. The V gene end was trimmed by 0 bases and the J gene end by 1 base; junction bases not matched to a gene: 1. This CDR3 has 15 amino acids. Germline CDR1 and CDR2: KGHSH and LQKENI. CDR3 coding DNA: TGTGCCAGCTCACCACCGGGACAGGATAACTATGGCTACACCTTC. Translating gives CASSPPGQDNYGYTF.

The chain combines TRBV7-2 with TRBJ2-7; weak D call: TRBD1 (5 bases). Germline CDR1 is SGHTA and CDR2 is FQGNSA. V was shortened by 3 bases and J by 3 bases, with 9 bases between the two germline ends. This CDR3 has 13 amino acids. CDR3: CASSFRQIYEQYF. For the CDR3, the DNA is TGTGCCAGCAGCTTTAGACAGATCTACGAGCAGTACTTC.

This clone was counted once. The rearrangement links TRBV9 to TRBJ1-2; a weak D match, TRBD1 (6 bases). The V and J ends lost 4 bases and 4 bases respectively, with 17 bases between them. Germline lookup yields CDR1 SGDLS and CDR2 YYNGEE. CDR3 size: 15 residues. CDR3 residues: CASSTGTSWVYGYTF. The CDR3 DNA follows: TGTGCCAGCAGCACAGGGACCTCGTGGGTCTATGGCTACACCTTC.

This clone was seen only once. At one boundary the junction diverges from the germline segment, which might be a read error. The chain uses TRBV6-2 or TRBV6-3 and TRBJ2-5, with D perhaps matching TRBD1 (6 bases). Germline CDR1 and CDR2: MNHEY and SVGEGT. The CDR3 runs to 14 residues. Here the CDR3 reads CASSYSRQEEPQYF. The CDR3 bases are TGTGCCAGCAGTTACTCAAGACAGGAAGAGCCCCAGTACTTC.

The rearrangement joins TRBV5-4 to TRBJ1-6, with 8 bases aligning to TRBD1. Losses at the gene ends were 1 base for V and 7 bases for J; bases not matched to a gene: 1. The CDR3 has 14 amino acids. Germline assignment: CDR1 SGHNT and CDR2 YYREEE (reference sequence). The CDR3 DNA sequence: TGTGCCAGCAGCTTGCAGGGGGCGAATTCACCCCTCCACTTT. Translation: CASSLQGANSPLHF.

The gene calls are TRBV3-1 (or the pseudogene TRBV3-2) and TRBJ1-6; D is uncertain. Trimming cost V 4 bases and J 0 bases, with 10 bases left between them. CDR1 is LGHDT and CDR2 is YNNKEL in the germline V gene (reference sequence). The CDR3 is 16 amino acids. For the CDR3, the DNA is TGTGCCAGCAGCCCAGACCGTCGCTCCTATAATTCACCCCTCCACTTT. Translating gives CASSPDRRSYNSPLHF.

The V call is TRBV5-8, the J call TRBJ2-7, with D perhaps matching TRBD1 (6 bases). The ends were cut back, 3 bases at V and 0 bases at J, with 10 bases in the middle. The length of the CDR3 is 14 residues. The germline V gene encodes CDR1 SGHTS and CDR2 YDEGEE. CDR3 sequence reads: CASSSGQLSYEQYF. The DNA of the CDR3 is TGTGCCAGCAGCTCGGGACAACTCTCCTACGAGCAGTACTTC.

The chain's CDR3 is CASSLDRRTGRETQYF. CDR3 DNA sequence: TGCGCCAGCAGCTTGGATCGCCGGACTGGTCGGGAGACCCAGTACTTC. The J gene is TRBJ2-5, the V gene TRBV5-1; possible D gene TRBD2, 5 bases. Germline assignment: CDR1 SGHRS and CDR2 YFSETQ. CDR3 size: 16 residues. The V end lost 0 bases, the J end lost 5 bases, and 17 bases lay between the germline ends.

This clone was observed a few times. The genes are TRBV30 and TRBJ1-4, with a tentative D call TRBD1 (5 bases). The germline V and J ends were trimmed by 3 bases and 0 bases, with 14 bases remaining between them. This CDR3 is built from 16 residues. Germline values: CDR1 GTSNPN, CDR2 SVGIG (reference sequence). The chain's CDR3 is CAWRRQGGATNEKLFF. CDR3 DNA: TGTGCCTGGAGGCGGCAGGGAGGTGCAACTAATGAAAAACTGTTTTTT.

V gene TRBV28 combines with J gene TRBJ2-3, with TRBD1 matching over 8 bases. Germline V gives CDR1 MDHEN, CDR2 SYDVKM. The CDR3 covers 14 residues. Losses at the gene ends were 8 bases for V and 6 bases for J; bases not matched to a gene: 10. The CDR3 nucleotides read TGTGCCAGCCACTCTCAGGGGGCTACGGATACGCAGTATTTT. Encoded protein: CASHSQGATDTQYF.

The rearrangement links TRBV7-2 to TRBJ1-1; D may be TRBD1 (5 bases). This CDR3 spans 15 amino acids. CDR1 is SGHTA, CDR2 FQGNSA, per germline. The ends were cut back, 5 bases at V and 1 base at J, with 14 bases in the middle. This CDR3 is CASSPADISNTEAFF. The CDR3 region has the DNA TGTGCCAGCAGCCCCGCGGACATATCGAACACTGAAGCTTTCTTT.

This clone was recorded once. V and J are TRBV9 and TRBJ2-5; TRBD2 matches 8 bases. The CDR3 consists of 15 residues. V shed 4 bases, J shed 0 bases, and the junction held 5 bases outside the gene matches. The germline V gene encodes CDR1 SGDLS and CDR2 YYNGEE. CDR3 in DNA: TGTGCCAGCAGCTATAGCGGGGTGTACCAAGAGACCCAGTACTTC. Protein product: CASSYSGVYQETQYF.

V usage is TRBV7-2 and J usage is TRBJ2-5; 10 nucleotides agree with TRBD2. The V gene's germline CDR1 is SGHTA and CDR2 FQGNSA. The J segment lost 0 bases and the V segment lost 3 bases, leaving 1 base of the junction unmatched. This CDR3 comprises 15 residues. CDR3 nucleotides: TGTGCCAGCAGCTTGACTAGCGGGTACCAAGAGACCCAGTACTTC. Encoded protein: CASSLTSGYQETQYF.

Of note for this clone: Given a much more abundant clone one base away, this may be a read error. This sequence joins TRBV19 and TRBJ2-7, with a tentative D call TRBD2 (6 bases). This CDR3 has 11 amino acids. Per germline, CDR1 LNHDA and CDR2 SQIVND (reference sequence). V was clipped by 9 bases and J by 4 bases, with 10 bases between them. The CDR3 DNA sequence: TGTGCCAGCGGCCGGGGGTACGAGCAGTACTTC. It specifies CASGRGYEQYF.

The chain employs TRBV6-1 and TRBJ2-3, with 7 bases lining up with TRBD2. The V segment lost 1 base and the J segment 1 base; nucleotides outside the gene matches: 2. The CDR3 extends over 15 amino acids. CDR1 is MNHNS, CDR2 SASEGT, per germline. CDR3 DNA: TGTGCCAGCAGTGAAGGGGGGGGTCGCACAGATACGCAGTATTTT. Its translation is CASSEGGGRTDTQYF.

The gene calls are TRBV11-2 and TRBJ2-7, with D perhaps TRBD2 (6 bases). The CDR3 runs to 12 residues. V lost 5 bases and J 5 bases, leaving 10 bases between the germline ends. Looked up from germline, CDR1 is SGHAT and CDR2 is FQNNGV. Here the CDR3 DNA reads TGTGCCAGCAGCCGGGGGACCCACGAGCAGTACTTC. Translating it yields CASSRGTHEQYF.

To note about this clone: Sequence at one end of the junction differs from germline and may be a read error. The chain is built from TRBV7-7 and TRBJ1-5, with a possible D match to TRBD1 (6 bases). The V gene's germline CDR1 is SSHAT and CDR2 FNYEAQ (reference sequence). The CDR3 contains 14 residues. The CDR3 nucleotides are TGTGCTAGCAGCTTCGACAGGAGCAATCAGCCCCAGCATTTT. It translates to CASSFDRSNQPQHF.

The rearrangement uses TRBV9 and TRBJ2-2; 15 nucleotides line up with TRBD2. The CDR3 extends over 17 amino acids. Germline lookup yields CDR1 SGDLS and CDR2 YYNGEE. After removal of 4 bases from V and 10 bases from J, the junction contained 11 bases not matched to a gene. The CDR3 reads CASSLGTSGGPPAELFF. CDR3 DNA sequence: TGTGCCAGCAGCTTAGGGACTAGCGGGGGGCCTCCAGCGGAGCTGTTTTTT.

The rearrangement joins TRBV7-8 to TRBJ2-3; 11 positions agree with TRBD1. CDR3 length: 17 residues. From germline, CDR1 is SGHVS and CDR2 FQNEAQ. V lost 5 bases, J lost 3 bases, and 10 bases stayed unmatched. The CDR3: CASSPGQGARLTDTQYF. DNA for the CDR3: TGTGCCAGCAGCCCAGGACAGGGGGCCCGACTGACAGATACGCAGTATTTT.

This chain connects TRBV6-5 to TRBJ2-3; 9 nucleotides match TRBD1. The CDR3 loop spans 13 amino acids. Trimming took 6 bases from V and 5 from J; bases not matched to a gene: 3. CDR1 and CDR2 from the germline V gene are MNHEY and SVGAGI. CDR3 nucleotide sequence: TGTGCCAGCAGGACAGGGGGTCTAGATACGCAGTATTTT. It codes for CASRTGGLDTQYF.

The rearrangement uses TRBV18 and TRBJ2-7; 8 bases align to TRBD1. Germline V gene sequence: CDR1 KGHSH, CDR2 LQKENI. The CDR3 loop spans 14 amino acids. The trim removed 6 bases at V and 0 bases at J, leaving 4 bases unmatched. In DNA form, the CDR3 reads TGTGCCAGCTCGCCGGGACAGGTCTCCTACGAGCAGTACTTC. Amino acids: CASSPGQVSYEQYF. Complete variable domain (other parts from reference TRBV18 and TRBJ2-7): NAGVMQNPRHLVRRRGQEARLRCSPMKGHSHVYWYRQLPEEGLKFMVYLQKENIIDESGMPKERFSAEFPKEGPSILRIQQVVRGDSAAYFCASSPGQVSYEQYFGPGTRLTVT.

The chain links TRBV10-1 to TRBJ1-2; perhaps TRBD1 as D (6 bases). This CDR3 has 14 residues. Trimming cost V 8 bases and J 2 bases, with 15 bases left between them. Germline V gives CDR1 WNHNN, CDR2 SYGVQD (reference sequence). The CDR3 spells CASRRDTTNYGYTF. CDR3 sequence (DNA): TGCGCCAGCCGCCGGGACACGACAAACTATGGCTACACCTTC.

The CDR3 nucleotides read TGTGCCAGCAGCTTAGATACGAGGGGCACAGATACGCAGTATTTT. This encodes CASSLDTRGTDTQYF. This chain joins TRBV11-2 and TRBJ2-3; D might be TRBD2 (5 bases). Germline CDR1 reads SGHAT; CDR2 reads FQNNGV. The CDR3 has 15 amino acids. Trimming removed 0 bases at V and 1 base at J, with 8 bases between. Combining the CDR3 with reference TRBV11-2 and TRBJ2-3 gives the whole variable domain EAGVAQSPRYKIIEKRQSVAFWCNPISGHATLYWYQQILGQGPKLLIQFQNNGVVDDSQLPKDRFSAERLKGVDSTLKIQPAKLEDSAVYLCASSLDTRGTDTQYFGPGTRLTVL.

The CDR3 sequence: CASSLQATYEQYF. CDR3 coding DNA: TGTGCCAGCAGTTTACAGGCGACCTACGAGCAGTACTTC. The genes are TRBV28 and TRBJ2-7; D is unclear. Per germline, CDR1 MDHEN and CDR2 SYDVKM. The CDR3 contains 13 residues. With 2 bases removed from V and 2 bases from J, the gap between germline ends came to 7 bases.